This TCR beta chain derives from a study of CDR3 diversity in severe acne. This clonotype was counted many times. TCRdb fed the PCR reads into MiXCR, producing one record per CDR3 protein. The repertoire consists of 79,000 or so distinct CDR3 sequences, with roughly 49% occurring once and the leading ten covering more than 9%. Trimming shortened V by 8 bases and J by 4 bases, and 9 bases separated the two germline ends. The CDR3 is made up of 12 amino acids. The germline gives CDR1 SNHLY, CDR2 FYNNEI. The rearrangement uses TRBV2 and TRBJ2-1; D unclear. Input material: blood. This TCR was sampled from a male donor with severe acne vulgaris. The CDR3 spells CASQKGYNEQFF. The CDR3 DNA sequence: TGTGCCAGCCAAAAGGGATACAATGAGCAGTTCTTC.